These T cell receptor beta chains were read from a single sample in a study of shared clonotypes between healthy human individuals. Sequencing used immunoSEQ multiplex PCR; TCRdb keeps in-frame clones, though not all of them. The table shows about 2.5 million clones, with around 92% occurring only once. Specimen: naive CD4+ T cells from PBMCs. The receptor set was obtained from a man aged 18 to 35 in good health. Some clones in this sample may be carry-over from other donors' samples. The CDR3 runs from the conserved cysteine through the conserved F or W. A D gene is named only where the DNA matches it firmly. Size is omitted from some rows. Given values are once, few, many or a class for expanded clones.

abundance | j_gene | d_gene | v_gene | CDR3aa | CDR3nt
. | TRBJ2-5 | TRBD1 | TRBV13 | CASSWTGAEIHQETQYF | TGTGCCAGCAGCTGGACAGGGGCGGAAATACACCAAGAGACCCAGTACTTC
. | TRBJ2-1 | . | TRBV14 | CASSPLLLGVREQFF | TGTGCCAGCAGCCCCTTACTACTGGGGGTGAGGGAGCAGTTCTTC
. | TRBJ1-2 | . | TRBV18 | CASSPQRQENYGYTF | TGTGCCAGCTCACCACAACGACAGGAGAACTATGGCTACACCTTC
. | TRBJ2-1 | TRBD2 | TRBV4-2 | CASSQVGLAGDYEQFF | TGTGCCAGCAGCCAAGTTGGACTAGCGGGAGATTATGAGCAGTTCTTC
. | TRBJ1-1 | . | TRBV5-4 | CASSSQPRPEAFF | TGTGCCAGCAGCAGCCAGCCAAGACCTGAAGCTTTCTTT
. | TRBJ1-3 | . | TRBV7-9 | CASGPMQGLGNTIYF | TGTGCCAGCGGCCCCATGCAGGGCTTGGGAAACACCATATATTTT
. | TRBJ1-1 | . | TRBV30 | CAWMRGATEAFF | TGTGCCTGGATGAGGGGGGCAACTGAAGCTTTCTTT
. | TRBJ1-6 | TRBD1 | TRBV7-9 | CASTLGTGDSPLHF | TGTGCCAGCACTCTTGGGACAGGGGATTCACCCCTCCACTTT
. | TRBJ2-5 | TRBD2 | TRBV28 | CASSFGGGGQETQYF | TGTGCCAGCAGTTTCGGGGGGGGCGGCCAAGAGACCCAGTACTTC
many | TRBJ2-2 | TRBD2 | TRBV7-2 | CASSLGLAGFTGELFF | TGTGCCAGCAGCCTAGGACTAGCGGGATTTACCGGGGAGCTGTTTTTT
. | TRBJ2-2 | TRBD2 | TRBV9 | CASSAGLAANTGELFF | TGTGCCAGCAGCGCGGGACTAGCGGCGAACACCGGGGAGCTGTTTTTT
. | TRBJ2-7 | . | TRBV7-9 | CASSPTWVPLSYEQYF | TGTGCCAGCAGCCCGACTTGGGTTCCGCTCTCCTACGAGCAGTACTTC
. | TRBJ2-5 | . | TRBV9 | CASSVGDREARETQYF | TGTGCCAGCAGCGTAGGCGACAGGGAGGCACGGGAGACCCAGTACTTC
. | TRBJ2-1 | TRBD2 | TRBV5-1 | CASSLGSGRVNEQFF | TGCGCCAGCAGCTTGGGTAGCGGGAGGGTTAATGAGCAGTTCTTC
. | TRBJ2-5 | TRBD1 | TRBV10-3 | CAISADRGPGETQYF | TGTGCCATCAGTGCAGACAGGGGGCCGGGAGAGACCCAGTACTTC
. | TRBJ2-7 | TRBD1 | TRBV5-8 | CASSGPTGLYYEQYF | TGTGCCAGCAGCGGGCCGACAGGGTTGTACTACGAGCAGTACTTC
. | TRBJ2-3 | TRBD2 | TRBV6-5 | CASSPGLAGVGTQYF | TGTGCCAGCAGCCCGGGGCTAGCGGGAGTGGGTACGCAGTATTTT
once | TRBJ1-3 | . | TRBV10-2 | CASSIATLGNTIYF | TGCGCCAGCAGCATAGCCACCTTGGGAAACACCATATATTTT
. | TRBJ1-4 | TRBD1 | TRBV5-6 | CASSQDRGLKEKLFF | TGTGCCAGCAGCCAGGACAGGGGCCTAAAAGAAAAACTGTTTTTT
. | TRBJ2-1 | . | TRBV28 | CASSPLNQGNSEQFF | TGTGCCAGCAGTCCACTCAACCAGGGGAACAGCGAGCAGTTCTTC
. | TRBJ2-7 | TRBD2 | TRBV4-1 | CASSQGPRTSGSRYEQYF | TGCGCCAGCAGCCAAGGTCCCCGCACTAGCGGGAGCAGGTACGAGCAGTACTTC
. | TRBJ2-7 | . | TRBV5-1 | CASKSQPATKYEQYF | TGCGCCAGCAAATCCCAGCCGGCTACTAAGTACGAGCAGTACTTC
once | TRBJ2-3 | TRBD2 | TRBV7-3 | CASSLKLAGTSTDTQYF | TGTGCCAGCAGCCTCAAGTTAGCGGGAACCAGCACAGATACGCAGTATTTT
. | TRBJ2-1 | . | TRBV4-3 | CASSQQKYNEQFF | TGCGCCAGCAGCCAACAAAAATACAATGAGCAGTTCTTC
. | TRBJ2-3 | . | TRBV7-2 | CASSPTRTDTQYF | TGTGCCAGCAGCCCCACTAGGACAGATACGCAGTATTTT
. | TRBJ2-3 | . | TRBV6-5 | CASVGSTDTQYF | TGTGCCAGCGTGGGGAGCACAGATACGCAGTATTTT
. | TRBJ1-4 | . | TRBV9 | CASSVGDIQPGEEKLFF | TGTGCCAGCAGCGTAGGGGACATCCAACCAGGAGAAGAAAAACTGTTTTTT
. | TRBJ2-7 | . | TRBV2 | CASSPAYEQYF | TGTGCCAGCAGTCCTGCATACGAGCAGTACTTC
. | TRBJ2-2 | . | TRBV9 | CASSEGRTSRTGELFF | TGTGCCAGCAGCGAGGGACGGACCTCGAGGACCGGGGAGCTGTTTTTT
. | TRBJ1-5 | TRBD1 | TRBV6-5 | CASSRDRGPYQPQHF | TGTGCCAGCAGTCGGGACAGGGGGCCATATCAGCCCCAGCATTTT
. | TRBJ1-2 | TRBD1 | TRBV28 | CASSSTGDSYGYTF | TGTGCCAGCAGCAGTACGGGGGACAGCTATGGCTACACCTTC
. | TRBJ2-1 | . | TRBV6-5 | CATSKGARGNEQFF | TGTGCCACCTCTAAGGGCGCGAGGGGTAATGAGCAGTTCTTC
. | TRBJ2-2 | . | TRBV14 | CASSQHGQRNTGELFF | TGTGCCAGCAGCCAGCATGGACAGAGAAACACCGGGGAGCTGTTTTTT
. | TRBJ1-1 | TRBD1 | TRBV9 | CASSVVGGRTEAFF | TGTGCCAGCAGCGTAGTAGGGGGCAGAACTGAAGCTTTCTTT
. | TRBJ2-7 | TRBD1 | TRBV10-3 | CAISRTGALYEQYF | TGTGCCATCAGTCGGACAGGGGCCCTCTACGAGCAGTACTTC
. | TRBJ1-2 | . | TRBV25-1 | CASSTAGGLYGYTF | TGTGCCAGCAGTACGGCGGGGGGGCTCTATGGCTACACCTTC
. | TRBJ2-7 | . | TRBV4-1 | CASSQAQTERSSYEQYF | TGCGCCAGCAGCCAAGCCCAAACGGAGCGGAGCTCCTACGAGCAGTACTTC
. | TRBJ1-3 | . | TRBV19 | CASSTHFESRPSGNTIYF | TGTGCCAGTAGTACCCACTTCGAGTCGAGACCCTCTGGAAACACCATATATTTT
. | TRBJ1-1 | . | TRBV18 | CASSPGVKNTEAFF | TGTGCCAGCTCACCAGGCGTCAAGAACACTGAAGCTTTCTTT
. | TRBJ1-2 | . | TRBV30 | CAWSLRDYGYTF | TGTGCCTGGAGTCTCAGGGACTATGGCTACACCTTC
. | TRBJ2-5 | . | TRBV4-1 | CASSQVLTQETQYF | TGCGCCAGCAGCCAGGTTTTGACACAAGAGACCCAGTACTTC
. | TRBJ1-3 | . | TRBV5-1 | CASSLEDLSSGNTIYF | TGCGCCAGCAGCTTGGAAGATTTGAGCTCTGGAAACACCATATATTTT
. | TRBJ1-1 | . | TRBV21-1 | CASSILQGQGTEAFF | TGTGCCAGCAGCATCTTACAGGGCCAGGGCACTGAAGCTTTCTTT
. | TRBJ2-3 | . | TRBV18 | CASSPRVQSTDTQYF | TGTGCCAGCTCACCCCGGGTACAAAGCACAGATACGCAGTATTTT
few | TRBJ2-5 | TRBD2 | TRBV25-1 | CASRLAGGKETQYF | TGTGCCTCACGACTAGCGGGAGGGAAAGAGACCCAGTACTTC
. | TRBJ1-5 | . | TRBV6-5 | CASSPTEFYQPQHF | TGTGCCAGCAGCCCTACAGAGTTCTATCAGCCCCAGCATTTT
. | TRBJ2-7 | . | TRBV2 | CASSERTGEQYF | TGTGCCAGCAGTGAAAGGACGGGGGAGCAGTACTTC
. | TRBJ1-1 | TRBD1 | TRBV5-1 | CASSWYRDRDDTEAFF | TGCGCCAGCAGCTGGTACCGGGACAGGGATGACACTGAAGCTTTCTTT
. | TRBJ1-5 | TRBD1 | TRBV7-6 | CASSPSGTVINQPQHF | TGTGCCAGCAGCCCGTCCGGGACAGTGATCAATCAGCCCCAGCATTTT
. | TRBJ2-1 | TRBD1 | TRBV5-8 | CASSKGQGHVSNEQFF | TGTGCCAGCAGCAAGGGACAGGGGCACGTCTCCAATGAGCAGTTCTTC
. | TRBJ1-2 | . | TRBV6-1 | CASRADPFGYGYTF | TGTGCCAGCAGGGCTGACCCCTTCGGCTATGGCTACACCTTC